This T cell receptor (beta chain) stems from a study of blood T cell repertoires in COVID-19. For the study at large: Samples representing acute and convalescent COVID-19 were sourced from the United States, Italy and Spain.

In the original processing: Cell counts per sample came from amplifying reference gene primers. Clones were sequenced by immunoSEQ multiplex PCR, and TCRdb holds only the in-frame ones, with some missing. V, J and clone size are those of that table, while D and trimming were read from the DNA. The sample lists 50,000 to 65,000 clones, approximately 85% occurring once. The V end was cut by 5 bases, the J end by 2 bases, with 4 bases between. The CDR3 runs 11 residues. Germline values: CDR1 SGHRS, CDR2 YFSETQ. V gene TRBV5-1 combines with J gene TRBJ2-5; D gene uncertain. The sample was peripheral blood. This clonotype was obtained from a human donor in a cohort sampled during active COVID-19. In DNA, the CDR3 is TGCGCCAGCAGAACTCAAGAGACCCAGTACTTC. It specifies CASRTQETQYF.